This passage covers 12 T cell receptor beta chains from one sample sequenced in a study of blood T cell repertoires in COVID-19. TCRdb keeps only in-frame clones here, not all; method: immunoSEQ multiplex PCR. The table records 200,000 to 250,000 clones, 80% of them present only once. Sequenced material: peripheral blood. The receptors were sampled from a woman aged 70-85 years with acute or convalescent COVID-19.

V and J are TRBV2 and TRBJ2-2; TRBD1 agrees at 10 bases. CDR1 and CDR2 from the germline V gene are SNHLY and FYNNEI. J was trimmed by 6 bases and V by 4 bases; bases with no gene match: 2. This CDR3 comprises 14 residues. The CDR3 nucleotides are TGTGCCAGCAGTGCGGGACAGGGGCCCGGGGAGCTGTTTTTT. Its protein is CASSAGQGPGELFF.

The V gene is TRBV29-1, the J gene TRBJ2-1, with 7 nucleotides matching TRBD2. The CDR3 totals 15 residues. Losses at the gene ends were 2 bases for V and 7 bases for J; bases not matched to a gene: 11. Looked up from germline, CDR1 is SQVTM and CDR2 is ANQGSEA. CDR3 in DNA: TGCAGCGTTGAACCGCCCTCCGGGACTAATAATGAGCAGTTCTTC. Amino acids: CSVEPPSGTNNEQFF.

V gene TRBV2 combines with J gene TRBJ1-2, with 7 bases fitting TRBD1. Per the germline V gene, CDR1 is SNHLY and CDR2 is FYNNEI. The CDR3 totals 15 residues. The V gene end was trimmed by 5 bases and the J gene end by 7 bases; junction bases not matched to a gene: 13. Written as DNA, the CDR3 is TGTGCCAGCAGTCAGCGGACAGGCCCTCAGGGTGGCTACACCTTC. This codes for CASSQRTGPQGGYTF.

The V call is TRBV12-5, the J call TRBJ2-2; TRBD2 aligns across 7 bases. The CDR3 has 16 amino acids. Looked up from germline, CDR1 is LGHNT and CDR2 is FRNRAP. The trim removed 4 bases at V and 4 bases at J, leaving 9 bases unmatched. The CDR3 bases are TGTGCTAGTGGTTCCCTAGCGGTGGGGGGCACCGGGGAGCTGTTTTTT. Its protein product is CASGSLAVGGTGELFF.

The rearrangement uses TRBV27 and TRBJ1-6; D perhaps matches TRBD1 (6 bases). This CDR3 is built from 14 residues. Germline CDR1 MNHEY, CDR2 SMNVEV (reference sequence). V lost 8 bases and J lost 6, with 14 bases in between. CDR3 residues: CASRLQGGNSPLHF. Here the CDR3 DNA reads TGTGCCAGCCGGTTACAGGGTGGTAATTCACCCCTCCACTTT.

As DNA, the CDR3 is TGTGCCAGCAGTTACGGGCAGGCAGATACGCAGTATTTT. This codes for CASSYGQADTQYF. J is TRBJ2-3 and V is TRBV6-5; D is undetermined. From germline, CDR1 is MNHEY and CDR2 SVGAGI. The CDR3 is made up of 13 amino acids. V lost 2 bases and J 4 bases, leaving 7 bases between the germline ends.

DNA of the CDR3: TGTGCCTCCGGGGTTGGGGACTATGGCTACACCTTC. Translated, it gives CASGVGDYGYTF. The chain recombines TRBV10-3 with TRBJ1-2; D gene unclear. CDR3 size: 12 residues. V shed 11 bases and J shed 3 bases, with 13 bases lying between them. The germline V gene has CDR1 ENHRY and CDR2 SYGVKD.

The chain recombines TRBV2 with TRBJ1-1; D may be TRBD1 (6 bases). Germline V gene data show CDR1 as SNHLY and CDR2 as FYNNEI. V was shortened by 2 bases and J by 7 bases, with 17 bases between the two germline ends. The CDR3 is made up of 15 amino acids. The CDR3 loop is CASSESPGPTGEAFF. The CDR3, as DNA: TGTGCCAGCAGTGAAAGTCCAGGGCCGACAGGTGAAGCTTTCTTT.

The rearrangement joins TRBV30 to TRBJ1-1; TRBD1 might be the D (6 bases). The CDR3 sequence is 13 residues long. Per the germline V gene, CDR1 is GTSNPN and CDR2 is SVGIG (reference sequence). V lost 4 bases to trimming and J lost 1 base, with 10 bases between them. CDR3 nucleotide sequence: TGTGCCTGGACCTACAGGGAGAACACTGAAGCTTTCTTT. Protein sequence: CAWTYRENTEAFF.

The CDR3 sequence is CASREGLADHNEQFF. Written as DNA, the CDR3 is TGCGCCAGCAGGGAGGGACTAGCGGATCACAATGAGCAGTTCTTC. The chain links TRBV5-1 to TRBJ2-1; 11 nucleotides align to TRBD2. The V gene end was trimmed by 5 bases and the J gene end by 5 bases; junction bases not matched to a gene: 6. This CDR3 is 15 amino acids long. Germline lookup yields CDR1 SGHRS and CDR2 YFSETQ.

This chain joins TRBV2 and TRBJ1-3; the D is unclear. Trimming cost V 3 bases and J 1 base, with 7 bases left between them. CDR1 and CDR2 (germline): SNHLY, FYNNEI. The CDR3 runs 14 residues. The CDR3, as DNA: TGTGCCAGCAGTGATTTCCCTTCTGGAAACACCATATATTTT. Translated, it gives CASSDFPSGNTIYF.

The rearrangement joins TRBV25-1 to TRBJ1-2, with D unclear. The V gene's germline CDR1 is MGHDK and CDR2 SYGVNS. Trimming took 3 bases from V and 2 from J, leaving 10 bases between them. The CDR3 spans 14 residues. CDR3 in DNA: TGTGCCAGCAGTGATCTGGGCACAAACTATGGCTACACCTTC. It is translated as CASSDLGTNYGYTF.